There are a few counts of the clone carrying this TCR beta chain. This sample is drawn from a study of T cells in Graves' hyperthyroidism and ophthalmopathy. Template material for amplifying TCR beta CDR3 regions consisted of RNA transcripts. The TCR CDR3 first-round RT-PCR relied on the HTBI primer set. TCRdb re-derived calls from the multiplex PCR reads in MiXCR, one entry per CDR3 protein. The table has about 640,000 distinct CDR3 sequences, 13% to 15% seen once; the top ten hold about an eighth. CDR1 and CDR2 from the germline V gene are MNHEY and SVGEGT. The CDR3 totals 14 residues. The V and J ends lost 4 bases and 4 bases respectively, with 13 bases between them.

The chain is built from TRBV6-2 or TRBV6-3 and TRBJ1-2; no definite D call. This TCR came from a woman between 45 and 60 years old with Graves' ophthalmopathy. The material sequenced was blood. CDR3 residues: CASSWPGWAYGYTF. CDR3 bases: TGTGCCAGCAGTTGGCCGGGATGGGCCTATGGCTACACCTTC.